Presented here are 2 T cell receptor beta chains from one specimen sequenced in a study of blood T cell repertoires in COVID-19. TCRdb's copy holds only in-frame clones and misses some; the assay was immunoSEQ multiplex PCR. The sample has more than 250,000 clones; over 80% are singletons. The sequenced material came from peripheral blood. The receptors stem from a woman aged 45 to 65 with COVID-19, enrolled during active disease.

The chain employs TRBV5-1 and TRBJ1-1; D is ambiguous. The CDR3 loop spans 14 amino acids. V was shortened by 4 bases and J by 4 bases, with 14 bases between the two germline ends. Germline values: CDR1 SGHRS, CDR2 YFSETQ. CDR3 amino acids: CASSTAGRATEAFF. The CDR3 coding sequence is TGCGCCAGCAGCACCGCCGGGAGGGCCACTGAAGCTTTCTTT.

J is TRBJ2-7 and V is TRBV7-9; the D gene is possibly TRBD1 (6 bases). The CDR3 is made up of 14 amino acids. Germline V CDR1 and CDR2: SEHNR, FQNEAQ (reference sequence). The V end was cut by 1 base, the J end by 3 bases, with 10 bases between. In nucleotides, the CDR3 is TGTGCCAGCAGCTTAGAACAGGGATACTACGAGCAGTACTTC. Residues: CASSLEQGYYEQYF.